This note documents a single TCR beta chain sequence. Study processing details: Estimation of nucleated cell counts was performed using reference gene primer amplification. The protocol was immunoSEQ multiplex PCR, while the TCRdb copy is restricted to in-frame clones and leaves out a portion. V and J calls and clone size are given by that table; D and trimming were obtained from the DNA. Among around 130,000 clones listed, roughly 80% were seen once. The sample comes from a study of blood T cell repertoires in COVID-19. Study summary: Samples representing acute and convalescent COVID-19 were sourced from the United States, Italy and Spain. Sample material is recorded as cDNA or gDNA derived from T cells, B-cell-depleted T cells, or PBMCs.

After removal of 3 bases from V and 4 bases from J, the junction contained 4 bases not matched to a gene. The germline CDR1 and CDR2 sequences are SGHAT and FQNNGV. The CDR3 has 17 residues. This TCR was sampled from a man between 65 and 85 years old with acute or convalescent COVID-19. The genes are TRBV11-2 and TRBJ2-2, with 14 bases matching TRBD2. Sequencing was performed on peripheral blood. Here the CDR3 reads CASSLTSGGVSTGELFF. The DNA for the CDR3 is TGTGCCAGCAGCTTGACTAGCGGGGGGGTAAGCACCGGGGAGCTGTTTTTT.